This section outlines one TCR beta chain sequence together with its context. The data were taken from a study of blood T cell repertoires in COVID-19. TCRdb's copy holds only in-frame clones and misses some; the assay was immunoSEQ multiplex PCR. Among under 75,000 clones listed, about four fifths were seen once. Germline CDR1 and CDR2: MNHEY and SMNVEV (reference sequence). The CDR3 has 14 amino acids. With 7 bases clipped from V and 7 bases from J, the junction kept 9 bases outside the gene matches. Sample: peripheral blood. This TCR came from a woman aged 55-69 years with acute or convalescent COVID-19. The chain carries TRBV27 and TRBJ2-3; the match to TRBD1 covers 9 bases. CDR3 in amino acids: CASTPGQGRNTQYF. In DNA form, the CDR3 reads TGTGCCAGCACCCCGGGACAGGGCCGAAATACGCAGTATTTT.